Detailed here is one TCR beta chain. These data come from a study of blood T cell repertoires in COVID-19. For the study at large: The origin of the acute and convalescent COVID-19 samples was the United States, Italy and Spain. PBMCs, B-cell-depleted T cells, or T cells provided the cDNA or gDNA that made up the material.

Original methodology: By means of reference gene primer amplification, nucleated cell counts were estimated. Sequenced by immunoSEQ multiplex PCR; TCRdb stores in-frame clones only, minus some. The V and J calls and the clone size are those of that table, but D and trimming were determined from the DNA. The table has 99,000 or so clones, roughly 91% seen once. The clonotype was recovered from a human donor in a cohort sampled during active COVID-19. Sequencing used peripheral blood.

The CDR3 is CASSLVSGGWGEQFF. The CDR3 DNA sequence: TGTGCCAGCAGCTTAGTATCGGGAGGTTGGGGTGAGCAGTTCTTC. The chain employs TRBV7-9 and TRBJ2-1; 7 bases map to TRBD2. V dropped 1 base and J dropped 9; count of bases not matched to a gene: 9. From germline, CDR1 is SEHNR and CDR2 FQNEAQ (reference sequence). CDR3 size: 15 residues.